These T cell receptor beta chains were read from a single sample in a study of blood T cell repertoires in COVID-19. TCRdb's table, derived via immunoSEQ multiplex PCR, lists solely in-frame clones and lacks some. The table includes about 58,000 clones, 78% detected once. The specimen was peripheral blood. The receptors come from a human donor in a cohort sampled during active COVID-19. The CDR3 runs from the conserved cysteine through the conserved F or W. D genes are given only for firm matches. Where a row states a size, it is once, few, many or the class of an expanded clone; other rows omit it.

TRBD1	.	TRBV5-1	TRBJ1-1	TGCGCCAGCAGCACAGACAGGGATGAAGCTTTCTTT	CASSTDRDEAFF
TRBD2	.	TRBV9	TRBJ2-7	TGTGCCAGCAGCGTCGGACTAGCGGGAGGTCAATACGAGCAGTACTTC	CASSVGLAGGQYEQYF
.	few	TRBV7-6	TRBJ1-1	TGTGCCAGCAGCCCCGAGGGGAACACTGAAGCTTTCTTT	CASSPEGNTEAFF
TRBD1	.	TRBV9	TRBJ2-5	TGTGCCAGCAGCATTGGGACAGTGGAGGCAGAGACCCAGTACTTC	CASSIGTVEAETQYF
TRBD1	.	TRBV28	TRBJ1-4	TGTGCCAGCAGTTCGTTCAGGGGGCGAGGCGAAAAACTGTTTTTT	CASSSFRGRGEKLFF
TRBD1	.	TRBV25-1	TRBJ1-2	TGTGCCAGCAGTGAATGGGGACAGGGGGCTGGTACTAACTATGGCTACACCTTC	CASSEWGQGAGTNYGYTF
.	few	TRBV6-6	TRBJ1-5	TGTGCCAGCAGCGGGGTTGAGGGCTATAGCAATCAGCCCCAGCATTTT	CASSGVEGYSNQPQHF
.	.	TRBV7-9	TRBJ2-3	TGTGCCAGCAGCTTAGTAGAAGTGGCAGATACGCAGTATTTT	CASSLVEVADTQYF
TRBD1	.	TRBV6-2/TRBV6-3	TRBJ2-3	TGTGCCAGCAGTACCCGGACAGGGGGCCCGGTTACGCAGTATTTT	CASSTRTGGPVTQYF
TRBD1	once	TRBV5-1	TRBJ1-1	TGCGCCAGCAGCTCTTCAGGACAGGGCCTGGGTGAAGCTTTCTTT	CASSSSGQGLGEAFF
TRBD2	.	TRBV7-3	TRBJ2-4	TGTGCCAGCAGCATAGCGGGGGGGCCGTCGGACATTCAGTACTTC	CASSIAGGPSDIQYF
.	.	TRBV21-1	TRBJ1-2	TGTGCCAGCACTACAGGGGCCGTGCGCTATGGCTACACCTTC	CASTTGAVRYGYTF
TRBD2	once	TRBV28	TRBJ2-5	TGTGCCAGCAGTTTGGAGGTTGGGGGGGATTTTGAAGAGACCCAGTACTTC	CASSLEVGGDFEETQYF
.	few	TRBV10-2	TRBJ2-7	TGCGCCAGCAGGCCTTCTTACAGCTCCTACGAGCAGTACTTC	CASRPSYSSYEQYF
.	.	TRBV13	TRBJ1-1	TGTGCCAGCAGCTACTATCATGACAGAGAAGCTTTCTTT	CASSYYHDREAFF
TRBD1	.	TRBV6-5	TRBJ2-7	TGTGCCAGCAGTTCCAGGGACAGTACAGGCTACGAGCAGTACTTC	CASSSRDSTGYEQYF
.	.	TRBV27	TRBJ2-3	TGTGCCAGCAGTTTGGCCGTGACTAGCACAGATACGCAGTATTTT	CASSLAVTSTDTQYF
.	.	TRBV5-1	TRBJ1-4	TGCGCCAGCAGCTTGGCCAAAGGGGTGACGACTAATGAAAAACTGTTTTTT	CASSLAKGVTTNEKLFF
.	.	TRBV19	TRBJ2-1	TGTGCCAGTAGTATTAGACAGTCAACACCCTCGATGCAGTTCTTC	CASSIRQSTPSMQFF
.	.	TRBV10-3	TRBJ1-5	TGTGCCATCCCTCGACCCCCAGGGAGCAATCAGCCCCAGCATTTT	CAIPRPPGSNQPQHF
.	.	TRBV7-9	TRBJ2-6	TGTGCCAGCAGCTCCAGGGGCGCCGGGGCCAACGTCCTGACTTTC	CASSSRGAGANVLTF
.	.	TRBV6-2/TRBV6-3	TRBJ2-7	TGTGCCAGCAGTTACTTCGGGACTCGCTCCTACGAGCAGTACTTC	CASSYFGTRSYEQYF
TRBD2	.	TRBV7-2	TRBJ2-7	TGTGCCAGCAGGCCCGGGACTAGCGTTGCCTACGAGCAGTACTTC	CASRPGTSVAYEQYF
.	.	TRBV30	TRBJ1-3	TGTGCCTGGAAAAACGGGGGGGCCTCGAGCTCTGGAAACACCATATATTTT	CAWKNGGASSSGNTIYF